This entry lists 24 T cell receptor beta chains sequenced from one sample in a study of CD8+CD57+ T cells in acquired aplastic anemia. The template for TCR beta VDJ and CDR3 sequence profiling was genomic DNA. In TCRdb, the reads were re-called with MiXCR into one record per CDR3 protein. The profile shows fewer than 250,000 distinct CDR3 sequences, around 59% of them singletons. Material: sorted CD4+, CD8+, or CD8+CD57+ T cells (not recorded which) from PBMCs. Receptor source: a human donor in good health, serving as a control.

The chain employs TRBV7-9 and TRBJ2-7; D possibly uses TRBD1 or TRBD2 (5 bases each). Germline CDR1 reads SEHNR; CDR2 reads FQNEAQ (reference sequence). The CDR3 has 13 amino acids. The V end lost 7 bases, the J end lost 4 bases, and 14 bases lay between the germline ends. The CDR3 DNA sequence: TGTGCCAGCATCGATCCTTGGGGGTACGAGCAGTACTTC. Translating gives CASIDPWGYEQYF.

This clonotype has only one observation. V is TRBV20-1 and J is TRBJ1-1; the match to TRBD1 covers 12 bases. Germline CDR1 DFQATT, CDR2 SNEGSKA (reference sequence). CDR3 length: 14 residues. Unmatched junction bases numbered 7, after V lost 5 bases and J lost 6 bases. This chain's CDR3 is CSAAVGTGGAEAFF. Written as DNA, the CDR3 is TGCAGTGCTGCCGTAGGGACAGGGGGCGCTGAAGCTTTCTTT.

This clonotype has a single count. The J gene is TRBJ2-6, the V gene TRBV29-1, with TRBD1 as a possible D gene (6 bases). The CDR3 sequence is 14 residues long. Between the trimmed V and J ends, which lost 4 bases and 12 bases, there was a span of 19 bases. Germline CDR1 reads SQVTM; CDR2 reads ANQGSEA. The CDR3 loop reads CSVADGVLGGVLTF. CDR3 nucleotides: TGCAGCGTTGCGGACGGGGTATTAGGGGGCGTCCTGACTTTC.

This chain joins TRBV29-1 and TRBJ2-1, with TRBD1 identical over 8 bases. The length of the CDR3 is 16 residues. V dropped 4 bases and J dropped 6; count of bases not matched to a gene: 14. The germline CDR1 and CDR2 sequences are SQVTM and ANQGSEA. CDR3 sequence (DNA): TGCAGCGTTGTCCCCAATGGACAGGGAACCTTCAATGAGCAGTTCTTC. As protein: CSVVPNGQGTFNEQFF.

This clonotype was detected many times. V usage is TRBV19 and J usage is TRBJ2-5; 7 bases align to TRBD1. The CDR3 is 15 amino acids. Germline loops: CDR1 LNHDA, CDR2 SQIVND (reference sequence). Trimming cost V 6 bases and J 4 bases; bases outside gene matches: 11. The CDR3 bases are TGTGCCAGTAGCCCGGTGGCACACAGGGGAGAGACCCAGTACTTC. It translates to CASSPVAHRGETQYF.

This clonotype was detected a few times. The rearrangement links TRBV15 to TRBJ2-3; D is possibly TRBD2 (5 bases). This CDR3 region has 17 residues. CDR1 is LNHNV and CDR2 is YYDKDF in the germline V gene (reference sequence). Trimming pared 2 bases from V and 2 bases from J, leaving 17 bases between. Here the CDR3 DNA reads TGTGCCACCAGCAGAAGCGGTTCGGGCGCTATCACAGATACGCAGTATTTT. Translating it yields CATSRSGSGAITDTQYF.

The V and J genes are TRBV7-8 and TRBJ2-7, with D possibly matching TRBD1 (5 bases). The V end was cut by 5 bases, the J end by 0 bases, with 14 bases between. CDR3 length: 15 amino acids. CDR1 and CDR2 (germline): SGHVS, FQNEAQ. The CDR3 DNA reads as TGTGCCAGCAGCCTTCGGACAATCAGCTCCTACGAGCAGTACTTC. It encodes CASSLRTISSYEQYF.

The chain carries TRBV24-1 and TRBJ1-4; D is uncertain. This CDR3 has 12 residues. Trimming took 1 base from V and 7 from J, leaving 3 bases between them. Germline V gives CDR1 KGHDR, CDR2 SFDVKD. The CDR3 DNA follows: TGTGCCACCAGTGATTTCGGTGAAAAACTGTTTTTT. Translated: CATSDFGEKLFF.

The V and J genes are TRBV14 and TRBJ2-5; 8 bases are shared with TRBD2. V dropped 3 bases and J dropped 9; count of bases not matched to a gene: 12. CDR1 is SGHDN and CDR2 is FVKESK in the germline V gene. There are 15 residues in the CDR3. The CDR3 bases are TGTGCCAGCAGCCAGCGGCAACTAGCGGTCATCCCCCAGTACTTC. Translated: CASSQRQLAVIPQYF.

CDR3 sequence (DNA): TGTGCCAGCCTAGTGGGGGCTGGAATCGGTACTGAAGCTTTCTTT. This translates into CASLVGAGIGTEAFF. This chain connects TRBV2 to TRBJ1-1; a weak D match, TRBD1 (6 bases). Germline values: CDR1 SNHLY, CDR2 FYNNEI. V lost 8 bases to trimming and J lost 5 bases, with 21 bases between them. This CDR3 has 15 amino acids.

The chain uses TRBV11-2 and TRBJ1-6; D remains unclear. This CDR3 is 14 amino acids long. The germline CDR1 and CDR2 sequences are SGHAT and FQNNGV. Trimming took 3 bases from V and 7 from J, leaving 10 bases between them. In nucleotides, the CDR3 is TGTGCCAGCAGCTTGGAGATAGTCAATTCACCCCTCCACTTT. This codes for CASSLEIVNSPLHF.

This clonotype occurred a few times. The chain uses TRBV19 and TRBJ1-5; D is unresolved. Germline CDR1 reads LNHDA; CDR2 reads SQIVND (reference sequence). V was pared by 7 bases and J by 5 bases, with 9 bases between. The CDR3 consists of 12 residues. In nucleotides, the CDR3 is TGTGCCAGTACCGCCGGATATCAGCCCCAGCATTTT. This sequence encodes CASTAGYQPQHF. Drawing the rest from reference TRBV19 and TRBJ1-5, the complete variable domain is DGGITQSPKYLFRKEGQNVTLSCEQNLNHDAMYWYRQDPGQGLRLIYYSQIVNDFQKGDIAEGYSVSREKKESFPLTVTSAQKNPTAFYLCASTAGYQPQHFGDGTRLSIL.

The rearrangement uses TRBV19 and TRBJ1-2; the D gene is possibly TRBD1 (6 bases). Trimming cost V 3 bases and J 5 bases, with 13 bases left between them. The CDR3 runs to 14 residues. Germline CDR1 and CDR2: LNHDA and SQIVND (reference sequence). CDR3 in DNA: TGTGCCAGTAGTATGGTCTCGGGGGCGTATGGCTACACCTTC. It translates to CASSMVSGAYGYTF.

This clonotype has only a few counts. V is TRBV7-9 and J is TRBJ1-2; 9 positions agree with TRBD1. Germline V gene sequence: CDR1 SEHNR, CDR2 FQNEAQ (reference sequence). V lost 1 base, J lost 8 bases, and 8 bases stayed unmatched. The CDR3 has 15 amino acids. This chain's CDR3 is CASSLVDGQGRGYTF. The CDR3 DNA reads TGTGCCAGCAGCTTAGTGGACGGACAGGGGAGGGGCTACACCTTC.

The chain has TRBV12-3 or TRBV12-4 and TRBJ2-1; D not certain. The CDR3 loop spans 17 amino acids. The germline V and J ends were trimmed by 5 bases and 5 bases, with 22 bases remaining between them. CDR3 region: CASSHREGPWPNNEQFF. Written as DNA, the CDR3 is TGTGCCAGCAGTCATAGGGAAGGCCCCTGGCCTAACAATGAGCAGTTCTTC.

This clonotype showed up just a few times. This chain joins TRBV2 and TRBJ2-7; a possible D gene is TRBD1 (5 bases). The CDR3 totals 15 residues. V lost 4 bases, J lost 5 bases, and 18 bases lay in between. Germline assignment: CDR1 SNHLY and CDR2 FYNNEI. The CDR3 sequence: CASSGLGQGSDEQYV. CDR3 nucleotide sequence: TGTGCCAGCAGTGGGTTAGGGCAGGGTTCTGACGAGCAGTACGTC.

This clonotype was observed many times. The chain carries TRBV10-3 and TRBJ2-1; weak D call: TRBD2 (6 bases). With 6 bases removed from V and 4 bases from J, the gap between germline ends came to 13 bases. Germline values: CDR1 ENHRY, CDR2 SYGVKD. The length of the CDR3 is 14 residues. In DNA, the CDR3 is TGTGCCATCAGGCCGGGACTCAATTACAATGAGCAGTTCTTC. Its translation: CAIRPGLNYNEQFF.

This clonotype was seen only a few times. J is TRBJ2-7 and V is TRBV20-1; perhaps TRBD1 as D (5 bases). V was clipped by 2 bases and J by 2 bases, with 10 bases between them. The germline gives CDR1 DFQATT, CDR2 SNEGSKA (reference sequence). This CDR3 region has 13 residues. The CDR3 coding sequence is TGCAGTGCTAGATCTCAGGGTACCTACGAGCAGTACTTC. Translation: CSARSQGTYEQYF.

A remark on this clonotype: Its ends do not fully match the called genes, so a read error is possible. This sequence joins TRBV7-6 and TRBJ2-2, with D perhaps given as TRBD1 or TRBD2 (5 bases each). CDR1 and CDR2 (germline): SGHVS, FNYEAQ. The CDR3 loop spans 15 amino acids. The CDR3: CASSLALTGTGELSF. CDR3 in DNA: TGTGCTAGCAGCTTAGCCCTCACAGGCACCGGGGAGCTGTCTTTT. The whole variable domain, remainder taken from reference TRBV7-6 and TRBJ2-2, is GAGVSQSPRYKVTKRGQDVALRCDPISGHVSLYWYRQALGQGPEFLTYFNYEAQQDKSGLPNDRFSAERPEGSISTLTIQRTEQRDSAMYRCASSLALTGTGELSFGEGSRLTVL.

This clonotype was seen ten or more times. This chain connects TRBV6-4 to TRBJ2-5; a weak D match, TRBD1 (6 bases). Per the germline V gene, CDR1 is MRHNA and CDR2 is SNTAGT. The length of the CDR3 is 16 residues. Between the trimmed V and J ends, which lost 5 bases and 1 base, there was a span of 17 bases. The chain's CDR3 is CASSPGGGKGQETQYF. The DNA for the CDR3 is TGTGCCAGCAGTCCCGGTGGGGGCAAGGGCCAAGAGACCCAGTACTTC.

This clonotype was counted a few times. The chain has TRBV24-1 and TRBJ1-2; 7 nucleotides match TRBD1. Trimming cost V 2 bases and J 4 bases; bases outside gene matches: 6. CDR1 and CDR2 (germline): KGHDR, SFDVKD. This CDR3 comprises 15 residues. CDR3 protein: CATSDSRTGGYGYTF. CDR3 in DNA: TGTGCCACCAGTGATTCCCGGACAGGAGGCTATGGCTACACCTTC.

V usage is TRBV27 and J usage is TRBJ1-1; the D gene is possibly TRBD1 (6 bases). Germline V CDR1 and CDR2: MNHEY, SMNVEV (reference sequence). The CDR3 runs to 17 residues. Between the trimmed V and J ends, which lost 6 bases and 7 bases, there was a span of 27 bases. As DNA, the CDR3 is TGTGCCAGCAGAGGGATACGGACAGCTCTAAGAGGAGATGAAGCTTTCTTT. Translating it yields CASRGIRTALRGDEAFF.

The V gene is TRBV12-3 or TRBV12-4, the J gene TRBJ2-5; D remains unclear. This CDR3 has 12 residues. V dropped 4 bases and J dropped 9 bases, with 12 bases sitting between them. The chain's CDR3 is CASSYADQPQYF. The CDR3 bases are TGTGCCAGCAGTTACGCGGATCAGCCCCAGTACTTC.

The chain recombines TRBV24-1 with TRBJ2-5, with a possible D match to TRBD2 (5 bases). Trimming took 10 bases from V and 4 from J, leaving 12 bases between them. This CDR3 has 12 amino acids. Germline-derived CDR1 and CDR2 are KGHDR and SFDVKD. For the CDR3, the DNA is TGTGCCACTTGGACTCGAGGAGAGACCCAGTACTTC. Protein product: CATWTRGETQYF.